This TCR beta chain was captured in a study of shared clonotypes between healthy human individuals. Whole-study context: Per donor, three plates held CD4 naive cells, three held CD4 memory, two held CD8 naive and one held CD8 memory.

CDR3 length: 12 residues. Trimming stripped 0 bases from V and 9 bases from J, with 6 bases between. Germline V gene data show CDR1 as SGHAT and CDR2 as FQNNGV. Assay execution took place at the deep level. Genomic DNA from each subset was divided evenly over several immunoSEQ plates. In replicate PCRs of sorted subsets, roughly 200 ng DNA, approximately 32,000 T cell genomes, was used. Profiling relied on immunoSEQ multiplex PCR, and the TCRdb table lists in-frame clones only, not all of them. This sample carries some 2 million clones, 85% to 95% of them seen once, and the ten largest clones take 0.1% to 0.15%.

The sample consisted of naive CD4+ T cells sorted from blood. Subset denoted: CD45RA+ positively selected. The chain has TRBV11-2 and TRBJ2-1, with D unclear. The receptor was isolated from a young man in good health. CDR3 in amino acids: CASSLELAEQFF. The CDR3 nucleotides are TGTGCCAGCAGCTTAGAACTGGCTGAGCAGTTCTTC.